The 2 T cell receptor beta chains below were found in one sample sequenced in a study of T cell changes during pregnancy in multiple sclerosis. Only in-frame clones appear in the TCRdb table, and some are missing; sequencing was by immunoSEQ multiplex PCR. This table has tens of thousands of clones, roughly 90% appearing once. The sequenced sample was peripheral blood, obtained in the first trimester of pregnancy. The receptors stem from a female donor in good health, enrolled as a control in a pregnancy study.

The chain recombines TRBV6-5 with TRBJ1-2; possible D gene TRBD1, 6 bases. Trimming removed 10 bases at V and 6 bases at J, with 15 bases between. Germline V gene data show CDR1 as MNHEY and CDR2 as SVGAGI. The CDR3 is 12 amino acids. DNA for the CDR3: TGTGCCACCTACGACAGGTCGAATGGCTACACCTTC. This sequence encodes CATYDRSNGYTF.

The chain links TRBV2 to TRBJ2-3, with 8 bases aligning to TRBD1. V was pared by 6 bases and J by 4 bases, with 0 bases of the junction left unmatched. This CDR3 has 12 amino acids. The V gene's germline CDR1 is SNHLY and CDR2 FYNNEI. The CDR3 reads CASRGQADTQYF. The CDR3 DNA follows: TGTGCCAGCAGGGGACAGGCAGATACGCAGTATTTT. Full variable domain (rest looked up from reference TRBV2 and TRBJ2-3): EPEVTQTPSHQVTQMGQEVILRCVPISNHLYFYWYRQILGQKVEFLVSFYNNEISEKSEIFDDQFSVERPDGSNFTLKIRSTKLEDSAMYFCASRGQADTQYFGPGTRLTVL.